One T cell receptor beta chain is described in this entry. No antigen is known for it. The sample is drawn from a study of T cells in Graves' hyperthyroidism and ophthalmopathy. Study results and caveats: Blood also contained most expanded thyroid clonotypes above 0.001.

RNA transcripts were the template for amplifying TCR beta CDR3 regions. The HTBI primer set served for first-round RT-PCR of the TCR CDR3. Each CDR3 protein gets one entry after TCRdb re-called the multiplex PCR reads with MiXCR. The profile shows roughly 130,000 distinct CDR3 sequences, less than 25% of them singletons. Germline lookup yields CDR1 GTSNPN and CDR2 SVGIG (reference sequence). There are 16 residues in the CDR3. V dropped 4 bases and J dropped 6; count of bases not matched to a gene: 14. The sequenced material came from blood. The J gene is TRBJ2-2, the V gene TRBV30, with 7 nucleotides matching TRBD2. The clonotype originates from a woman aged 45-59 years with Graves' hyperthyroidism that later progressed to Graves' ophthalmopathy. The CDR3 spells CAWTPLGGRYSGELFF. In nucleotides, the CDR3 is TGTGCCTGGACCCCGTTAGGCGGGAGATATTCCGGGGAGCTGTTTTTT.